Below are 32 T cell receptor beta chains sequenced from a single sample in a study of blood T cell repertoires in COVID-19. Some clones are missing from TCRdb's copy, which holds only in-frame ones; the method was immunoSEQ multiplex PCR. The sample includes 250,000 to 300,000 clones, 86% of them seen just once. The sequenced material came from peripheral blood. These receptors were obtained from a man younger than 35 with active or convalescent COVID-19.

The V and J genes are TRBV6-6 and TRBJ2-5; no clear D. CDR1 is MNHNY, CDR2 SVGAGI, per germline (reference sequence). V shed 6 bases and J shed 5 bases, with 16 bases lying between them. The CDR3 has 14 amino acids. CDR3 sequence: CASSLLGPPETQYF. The CDR3 DNA reads TGTGCCAGCAGCCTTCTTGGGCCGCCGGAGACCCAGTACTTC.

The rearrangement joins TRBV5-5 to TRBJ1-2; D is unclear. V lost 2 bases to trimming and J lost 2 bases, with 7 bases between them. Germline assignment: CDR1 SGHKS and CDR2 YYEKEE (reference sequence). There are 13 residues in the CDR3. In DNA form, the CDR3 reads TGTGCCAGCAGCTTAGACAACAACTATGGCTACACCTTC. Protein sequence: CASSLDNNYGYTF.

This sequence joins TRBV19 and TRBJ2-3; 8 nucleotides match TRBD1. CDR1 is LNHDA, CDR2 SQIVND, per germline (reference sequence). Trimming at V came to 7 bases and at J to 4 bases, leaving 10 bases not matched to a gene. This CDR3 spans 15 amino acids. CDR3 in amino acids: CASTPGQGGADTQYF. CDR3 DNA sequence: TGTGCCAGTACACCTGGACAGGGTGGAGCAGATACGCAGTATTTT.

This chain links TRBV6-5 with TRBJ1-2; 8 nucleotides align to TRBD1. V lost 0 bases to trimming and J lost 7 bases; unmatched junction nucleotides: 7. The CDR3 runs 15 residues. Germline V CDR1 and CDR2: MNHEY, SVGAGI. CDR3 loop: CASSYSQGAFSGYTF. DNA of the CDR3: TGTGCCAGCAGTTACTCCCAGGGGGCATTTAGTGGCTACACCTTC.

The rearrangement joins TRBV28 to TRBJ2-7; D is possibly TRBD2 (6 bases). Trimming removed 6 bases at V and 4 bases at J, with 16 bases between. From germline, CDR1 is MDHEN and CDR2 SYDVKM. The CDR3 sequence is 14 residues long. This CDR3 is CASSLGGGKYEQYF. As DNA, the CDR3 is TGTGCCAGCAGCCTGGGTGGGGGGAAGTACGAGCAGTACTTC.

The rearrangement links TRBV7-3 to TRBJ1-1; weak D call: TRBD1 (5 bases). This CDR3 comprises 15 residues. The germline V gene has CDR1 SGHTA and CDR2 FQGTGA. With 0 bases removed from V and 4 bases from J, the gap between germline ends came to 12 bases. DNA for the CDR3: TGTGCCAGCAGCTTAACGCGGGAGAGGGGCACTGAAGCTTTCTTT. This gives the protein CASSLTRERGTEAFF.

The V gene is TRBV4-1, the J gene TRBJ2-5, with 13 bases lining up with TRBD2. Trimming took 4 bases from V and 7 from J; bases not matched to a gene: 3. Per germline, CDR1 MGHRA and CDR2 YSYEKL. This CDR3 spans 14 amino acids. The CDR3 here is CASSPGTSGTTQYF. The CDR3, as DNA: TGCGCCAGCAGCCCAGGGACTAGCGGGACGACCCAGTACTTC.

The genes are TRBV9 and TRBJ1-1, with 9 bases fitting TRBD1. V gave up 6 bases and J gave up 0 bases; unmatched junction bases: 6. The CDR3 contains 15 residues. The germline V gene encodes CDR1 SGDLS and CDR2 YYNGEE. The CDR3 bases are TGTGCCAGCACACAGGGGGCTACCATGAACACTGAAGCTTTCTTT. Translated: CASTQGATMNTEAFF. Full variable domain (outside the CDR3, taken from reference TRBV9 and TRBJ1-1): DSGVTQTPKHLITATGQRVTLRCSPRSGDLSVYWYQQSLDQGLQFLIQYYNGEERAKGNILERFSAQQFPDLHSELNLSSLELGDSALYFCASTQGATMNTEAFFGQGTRLTVV.

The genes are TRBV11-2 and TRBJ2-7; perhaps TRBD2 as D (5 bases). CDR3 length equals 15 residues. V was pared by 0 bases and J by 1 base, with 10 bases between. Looked up from germline, CDR1 is SGHAT and CDR2 is FQNNGV. The CDR3 is CASSLETQRSYEQYF. CDR3 nucleotides: TGTGCCAGCAGCTTAGAAACCCAGCGGTCCTACGAGCAGTACTTC. Full variable domain (outside the CDR3, taken from reference TRBV11-2 and TRBJ2-7): EAGVAQSPRYKIIEKRQSVAFWCNPISGHATLYWYQQILGQGPKLLIQFQNNGVVDDSQLPKDRFSAERLKGVDSTLKIQPAKLEDSAVYLCASSLETQRSYEQYFGPGTRLTVT.

This chain uses TRBV4-2 with TRBJ2-5, with TRBD1 identical over 8 bases. After removal of 8 bases from V and 7 bases from J, the junction contained 9 bases not matched to a gene. The CDR3 consists of 13 residues. The V gene's germline CDR1 is LGHNA and CDR2 YNFKEQ. CDR3 nucleotides: TGTGCCAGCGGGCAGGGGGCGCGTGGGACCCAGTACTTC. This translates into CASGQGARGTQYF.

The chain recombines TRBV4-3 with TRBJ2-5; TRBD1 might be the D (5 bases). This CDR3 region has 14 residues. V gave up 4 bases and J gave up 2 bases, with 11 bases separating them. CDR1 and CDR2 from the germline V gene are LGHNA and YSLEER. In DNA form, the CDR3 reads TGCGCCAGCAGCCTCTCAGCAGGGCAAGAGACCCAGTACTTC. Translated, it gives CASSLSAGQETQYF.

The CDR3 loop reads CASILGQKAFF. The CDR3 coding sequence is TGTGCCAGCATCCTGGGACAGAAAGCTTTCTTT. The chain links TRBV12-3 or TRBV12-4 to TRBJ1-1; 7 positions match TRBD1. V lost 7 bases, J lost 9 bases, and 5 bases stayed unmatched. The CDR3 covers 11 residues.

The J gene is TRBJ1-2, the V gene TRBV5-6; 10 bases line up with TRBD1. The CDR3 has 15 residues. V gave up 1 base and J gave up 10 bases; unmatched junction bases: 10. From germline, CDR1 is SGHDT and CDR2 YYEEEE. CDR3 amino acids: CASSLMGQGTPYYTF. The CDR3 region has the DNA TGTGCCAGCAGCTTGATGGGACAGGGGACCCCTTACTACACCTTC.

The genes are TRBV7-9 and TRBJ1-5, with D possibly matching TRBD1 (5 bases). Germline V gene sequence: CDR1 SEHNR, CDR2 FQNEAQ (reference sequence). The V end lost 5 bases, the J end lost 4 bases, and 15 bases lay between the germline ends. CDR3 length: 15 residues. CDR3 DNA: TGTGCCAGCAGCCCCGGACAAGCCGAAAATCAGCCCCAGCATTTT. This gives the protein CASSPGQAENQPQHF.

The chain is built from TRBV6-2 or TRBV6-3 and TRBJ2-5, with D tentatively TRBD1 (8 bases). Germline CDR1 and CDR2: MNHEY and SVGEGT. The CDR3 totals 15 residues. Deletions cut 6 bases from V and 5 bases from J, with 19 bases between. The CDR3 sequence: CASSWGDRGGETQYF. In DNA form, the CDR3 reads TGTGCCAGCAGCTGGGGAGACAGGGGAGGGGAGACCCAGTACTTC.

This clone was seen just once. The CDR3 sequence: CASSGGFYEQYF. The CDR3 DNA reads TGTGCCAGCAGCGGAGGGTTCTACGAGCAGTACTTC. V gene TRBV12-3 or TRBV12-4 combines with J gene TRBJ2-7, with TRBD2 as a possible D gene (6 bases). This CDR3 has 12 amino acids. V lost 6 bases and J lost 3, with 9 bases in between.

The chain couples TRBV28 to TRBJ1-4; D remains ambiguous. Per the germline V gene, CDR1 is MDHEN and CDR2 is SYDVKM. Deletions cut 4 bases from V and 2 bases from J, with 8 bases between. CDR3 length: 14 residues. The CDR3 is CASSSGGTNEKLFF. The CDR3, as DNA: TGTGCCAGCAGTTCTGGAGGGACTAATGAAAAACTGTTTTTT.

The chain has TRBV19 and TRBJ2-3, with 8 bases fitting TRBD1. The CDR3 extends over 13 amino acids. V gave up 10 bases and J gave up 2 bases; unmatched junction bases: 5. The germline V gene encodes CDR1 LNHDA and CDR2 SQIVND (reference sequence). This chain's CDR3 is CATRTGNTDTQYF. The CDR3 DNA is TGTGCCACTCGGACAGGGAACACAGATACGCAGTATTTT.

The V and J genes are TRBV28 and TRBJ2-3; the D gene is possibly TRBD1 (6 bases). The CDR3 length is 15 residues. The V gene's germline CDR1 is MDHEN and CDR2 SYDVKM. The V end lost 2 bases, the J end lost 4 bases, and 13 bases lay between the germline ends. The CDR3 here is CASSLITGSADTQYF. The CDR3, as DNA: TGTGCCAGCAGTTTAATCACAGGGAGTGCAGATACGCAGTATTTT.

The chain has TRBV7-2 and TRBJ2-1; the match to TRBD2 covers 10 bases. The CDR3 length is 18 residues. Germline V gene sequence: CDR1 SGHTA, CDR2 FQGNSA. Trimming at V came to 2 bases and at J to 15 bases, leaving 22 bases not matched to a gene. Here the CDR3 DNA reads TGTGCCAGCAGCTTAAACTCTCCAGGGCTAGCGGGAGAGGGGGAGGGGTTCTTC. Translation: CASSLNSPGLAGEGEGFF. The complete variable domain, with remaining parts taken from reference TRBV7-2 and TRBJ2-1, reads GAGVSQSPSNKVTEKGKDVELRCDPISGHTALYWYRQSLGQGLEFLIYFQGNSAPDKSGLPSDRFSAERTGGSVSTLTIQRTQQEDSAVYLCASSLNSPGLAGEGEGFFGPGTRLTVL.

The genes are TRBV3-1 (or the pseudogene TRBV3-2) and TRBJ2-1, with TRBD2 as a possible D gene (6 bases). Germline V gene data show CDR1 as LGHDT and CDR2 as YNNKEL (reference sequence). The CDR3 extends over 13 amino acids. V shed 3 bases and J shed 15 bases, with 18 bases lying between them. CDR3 bases: TGTGCCAGCAGCCACGGAGGGATCCAGGTCTTGTTCTTC. Amino acid sequence: CASSHGGIQVLFF.

The chain couples TRBV7-9 to TRBJ2-7, with TRBD2 matching over 7 bases. The CDR3 runs to 12 residues. V lost 8 bases to trimming and J lost 5 bases; unmatched junction nucleotides: 6. Per germline, CDR1 SEHNR and CDR2 FQNEAQ (reference sequence). The CDR3 protein is CASGGGTDEQYF. CDR3 nucleotide sequence: TGTGCCAGCGGGGGGGGGACCGACGAGCAGTACTTC.

The rearrangement links TRBV2 to TRBJ1-4; 7 positions match TRBD1. V was pared by 10 bases and J by 0 bases, with 11 bases of the junction left unmatched. This CDR3 spans 16 amino acids. CDR1 is SNHLY, CDR2 FYNNEI, per germline. The CDR3: CAISRTGVATNEKLFF. The CDR3 nucleotides are TGTGCCATCTCACGGACAGGCGTTGCAACTAATGAAAAACTGTTTTTT.

This chain uses TRBV7-9 with TRBJ1-4, with D perhaps matching TRBD1 (5 bases). Trimming pared 5 bases from V and 7 bases from J, leaving 14 bases between. In germline, CDR1 is SEHNR, CDR2 FQNEAQ (reference sequence). The CDR3 spans 14 residues. The CDR3 DNA reads TGTGCCAGCAGCCCGATGCAGGGAGGTGAAAAACTGTTTTTT. Translated, it gives CASSPMQGGEKLFF.

As DNA, the CDR3 is TGTGCCAGCAGCTTAATCCCTCTAGGGGGGGGCACCGGGGAGCTGTTTTTT. This codes for CASSLIPLGGGTGELFF. The chain has TRBV13 and TRBJ2-2; D is perhaps TRBD2 (7 bases). The CDR3 loop spans 17 amino acids. The germline gives CDR1 PRHDT, CDR2 FYEKMQ (reference sequence). V was shortened by 2 bases and J by 4 bases, with 17 bases between the two germline ends.

V usage is TRBV4-1 and J usage is TRBJ2-7; 7 bases map to TRBD1. Germline lookup yields CDR1 MGHRA and CDR2 YSYEKL. CDR3 size: 13 residues. Trimming removed 2 bases from V and 6 bases from J; junction bases left unmatched: 4. The CDR3 loop is CASSQTGVGEQYF. The CDR3 DNA follows: TGCGCCAGCAGCCAAACAGGGGTCGGCGAGCAGTACTTC.

The J gene is TRBJ1-4, the V gene TRBV6-5; perhaps TRBD1 as D (5 bases). Germline values: CDR1 MNHEY, CDR2 SVGAGI. Deletions cut 2 bases from V and 8 bases from J, with 12 bases between. The CDR3 has 14 residues. CDR3 coding DNA: TGTGCCAGCAGTTACGGCCAAGGGGCCGAAAAACTGTTTTTT. As protein: CASSYGQGAEKLFF.

This clone was observed a single time. The chain links TRBV18 to TRBJ1-2; 9 bases are a match to TRBD1. The CDR3 loop spans 16 amino acids. Germline CDR1 and CDR2: KGHSH and LQKENI. V lost 2 bases, J lost 4 bases, and 8 bases stayed unmatched. CDR3 residues: CASSPVPGQGSYGYTF. The DNA of the CDR3 is TGTGCCAGCTCACCAGTCCCGGGACAGGGCTCCTATGGCTACACCTTC.

The J gene is TRBJ1-2, the V gene TRBV7-2; D not certain. The CDR3 extends over 11 amino acids. The germline V and J ends were trimmed by 7 bases and 8 bases, with 11 bases remaining between them. Germline CDR1 and CDR2: SGHTA and FQGNSA. CDR3 in amino acids: CASKEVEGYTF. CDR3 sequence (DNA): TGTGCCAGCAAGGAGGTGGAGGGCTACACCTTC.

The rearrangement joins TRBV18 to TRBJ1-5; D not certain. The V end was cut by 3 bases, the J end by 2 bases, with 5 bases between. There are 13 residues in the CDR3. CDR1 KGHSH and CDR2 LQKENI come from the germline V gene. CDR3 sequence (DNA): TGTGCCAGCTCACCGGGAGGCAATCAGCCCCAGCATTTT. It specifies CASSPGGNQPQHF.

The genes are TRBV7-9 and TRBJ2-5; tentatively, D is TRBD2 (6 bases). The CDR3 has 14 residues. Germline CDR1 reads SEHNR; CDR2 reads FQNEAQ (reference sequence). V was pared by 4 bases and J by 5 bases, with 14 bases between. This CDR3 is CASSSGTGVETQYF. CDR3 DNA: TGTGCCAGCAGCTCAGGGACTGGAGTGGAGACCCAGTACTTC.

V is TRBV11-2 and J is TRBJ2-3; D ambiguous. The CDR3 consists of 16 residues. Trimming took 1 base from V and 2 from J, leaving 13 bases between them. Per germline, CDR1 SGHAT and CDR2 FQNNGV. Here the CDR3 reads CASSLAPASDTDTQYF. The CDR3 nucleotides read TGTGCCAGCAGCTTAGCCCCGGCAAGCGACACAGATACGCAGTATTTT.